This entry lists 19 T cell receptor beta chains sequenced from one sample in a study of cytomegalovirus exposure and HLA in healthy donors. Amplification used 60 Vbeta primers and 13 Jbeta primers. Using immunoSEQ multiplex PCR, the repertoire was profiled, and TCRdb retains in-frame clones only, with some absent. The profile shows under 70,000 clones, 65% to 80% of them singletons. The sequenced material came from PBMCs. These receptor sequences come from a female donor in good health and CMV-seronegative.

This clone showed up just once. The chain has TRBV25-1 and TRBJ1-1, with D possibly matching TRBD1 (5 bases). Trimming cost V 3 bases and J 0 bases, with 11 bases left between them. The CDR3 spans 15 residues. CDR1 is MGHDK, CDR2 SYGVNS, per germline. The CDR3 DNA reads TGTGCCAGCAGTGAGGGATCGGGGGTGAACACTGAAGCTTTCTTT. Translating gives CASSEGSGVNTEAFF.

The V gene is TRBV6-1, the J gene TRBJ2-5; D perhaps matches TRBD2 (5 bases). Trimming took 6 bases from V and 2 from J, leaving 16 bases between them. The CDR3 runs 15 residues. The germline V gene has CDR1 MNHNS and CDR2 SASEGT. The CDR3 reads CASSLRWEKQETQYF. Here the CDR3 DNA reads TGTGCCAGCAGCCTCCGGTGGGAGAAGCAAGAGACCCAGTACTTC.

The V and J genes are TRBV30 and TRBJ1-2; TRBD1 is a possible D gene (5 bases). Germline CDR1 GTSNPN, CDR2 SVGIG (reference sequence). The CDR3 contains 15 residues. Trimming left V 0 bases short and J 1 base short, with 12 bases between. The CDR3 protein is CAWSVATVYNYGYTF. The CDR3 DNA is TGTGCCTGGAGTGTGGCGACAGTATATAACTATGGCTACACCTTC.

The rearrangement joins TRBV14 to TRBJ1-2; D call uncertain. The CDR3 contains 12 residues. V lost 0 bases and J lost 8, with 7 bases in between. CDR1 is SGHDN and CDR2 is FVKESK in the germline V gene. The CDR3 nucleotides are TGTGCCAGCAGCCAAGAATACGGGGGCTACACCTTC. The encoded protein is CASSQEYGGYTF.

The V and J genes are TRBV6-5 and TRBJ2-3; TRBD2 might be the D (7 bases). The CDR3 covers 14 residues. CDR1 MNHEY and CDR2 SVGAGI come from the germline V gene. Trimming took 8 bases from V and 2 from J, leaving 14 bases between them. The DNA for the CDR3 is TGTGCCAGCCGGAGGGGGGGTCACACAGATACGCAGTATTTT. This translates into CASRRGGHTDTQYF.

The chain uses TRBV19 and TRBJ1-6, with 12 bases identical to TRBD1. CDR3 length equals 17 residues. Unmatched junction bases numbered 8, after V lost 3 bases and J lost 8 bases. CDR1 and CDR2 (germline): LNHDA, SQIVND (reference sequence). For the CDR3, the DNA is TGTGCCAGTAGTATCTCCGGGACAGGGGGCGCCCATTCACCCCTCCACTTT. Protein: CASSISGTGGAHSPLHF.

CDR3 nucleotides: TGTGCCAGCAGTTTTGCAGGTAATGATCAGCCCCAGCATTTT. Its translation: CASSFAGNDQPQHF. The rearrangement joins TRBV28 to TRBJ1-5, with D uncertain. V shed 3 bases and J shed 5 bases, with 11 bases lying between them. This CDR3 has 14 amino acids. The V gene's germline CDR1 is MDHEN and CDR2 SYDVKM.

The rearrangement links TRBV7-2 to TRBJ1-5; D is unresolved. The V end was cut by 5 bases, the J end by 7 bases, with 15 bases between. CDR3 size: 14 residues. Germline V gives CDR1 SGHTA, CDR2 FQGNSA. The CDR3 reads CASSPGSVGQPQHF. The CDR3 coding sequence is TGTGCCAGCAGCCCCGGGTCCGTCGGGCAGCCCCAGCATTTT.

The chain is built from TRBV11-2 and TRBJ1-2; no clear D gene. Germline values: CDR1 SGHAT, CDR2 FQNNGV. With 2 bases removed from V and 4 bases from J, the gap between germline ends came to 11 bases. The CDR3 loop spans 14 amino acids. The CDR3 loop reads CASSLSVEGYGYTF. Written as DNA, the CDR3 is TGTGCCAGCAGCTTATCAGTGGAGGGCTATGGCTACACCTTC.

This rearrangement joins TRBV7-2 to TRBJ1-2; D is perhaps TRBD1 (6 bases). The V end was cut by 5 bases, the J end by 7 bases, with 11 bases between. This CDR3 comprises 12 residues. Per the germline V gene, CDR1 is SGHTA and CDR2 is FQGNSA. The CDR3: CASSPSGVGYTF. The CDR3 DNA reads TGTGCCAGCAGCCCCTCAGGGGTTGGCTACACCTTC.

V gene TRBV5-1 combines with J gene TRBJ2-3; D perhaps matches TRBD1 (6 bases). CDR3 length: 14 amino acids. The V end lost 3 bases, the J end lost 2 bases, and 10 bases lay between the germline ends. The germline gives CDR1 SGHRS, CDR2 YFSETQ. CDR3 protein: CASSSGQNTDTQYF. DNA of the CDR3: TGCGCCAGCAGCTCAGGACAGAACACAGATACGCAGTATTTT.

The chain has TRBV5-1 and TRBJ1-6; 10 nucleotides align to TRBD1. V shed 3 bases and J 7 bases; nucleotides not matched to a gene: 1. Germline V gene sequence: CDR1 SGHRS, CDR2 YFSETQ. The CDR3 has 14 residues. The CDR3 sequence: CASSWTGGNSPLHF. The DNA for the CDR3 is TGCGCCAGCAGCTGGACAGGGGGAAATTCACCCCTCCACTTT.

This clone was picked up a small number of times. V and J are TRBV4-2 and TRBJ2-4; 8 bases are a match to TRBD1. This CDR3 region has 13 residues. Per the germline V gene, CDR1 is LGHNA and CDR2 is YNFKEQ. J gave up 7 bases and V 4 bases, and 3 bases lay outside the gene matches. CDR3 DNA: TGTGCCAGCAGCCTGGACAGGGTGAACATTCAGTACTTC. It yields the protein CASSLDRVNIQYF.

V is TRBV7-3 and J is TRBJ2-3; a possible D gene is TRBD1 (6 bases). CDR1 is SGHTA and CDR2 is FQGTGA in the germline V gene. V was shortened by 4 bases and J by 0 bases, with 11 bases between the two germline ends. This CDR3 has 15 residues. Written as DNA, the CDR3 is TGTGCCAGCAGCTCCTCAGGGGCTAGCACAGATACGCAGTATTTT. This codes for CASSSSGASTDTQYF.

The V gene is TRBV19, the J gene TRBJ1-5, with a tentative D call TRBD1 (5 bases). Trimming cost V 3 bases and J 3 bases, with 12 bases left between them. This CDR3 spans 15 amino acids. Looked up from germline, CDR1 is LNHDA and CDR2 is SQIVND (reference sequence). The CDR3 sequence is CASSILGESNQPQHF. CDR3 DNA: TGTGCCAGTAGTATCCTAGGGGAATCCAATCAGCCCCAGCATTTT.

The chain couples TRBV7-9 to TRBJ2-3; D not resolved. V was pared by 5 bases and J by 1 base, with 10 bases between. The CDR3 sequence is 14 residues long. Germline-derived CDR1 and CDR2 are SEHNR and FQNEAQ (reference sequence). CDR3 amino acids: CASSNPQGTDTQYF. The CDR3 DNA is TGTGCCAGCAGCAACCCGCAGGGCACAGATACGCAGTATTTT.

The chain carries TRBV27 and TRBJ2-2; the D gene is possibly TRBD2 (6 bases). V lost 4 bases to trimming and J lost 5 bases, with 11 bases between them. Germline assignment: CDR1 MNHEY and CDR2 SMNVEV (reference sequence). The CDR3 is 14 residues long. The CDR3 region has the DNA TGTGCCAGCAGTTCCTGGAGGGGAACCGGGGAGCTGTTTTTT. It encodes CASSSWRGTGELFF.

The rearrangement uses TRBV10-3 and TRBJ2-1; D perhaps matches TRBD2 (5 bases). In germline, CDR1 is ENHRY, CDR2 SYGVKD. CDR3 size: 15 residues. Trimming took off 2 bases at V and 2 bases at J, with 10 bases between the two ends. CDR3 sequence (DNA): TGTGCCATCAGTGAGCGAGGGAAGACCTACAATGAGCAGTTCTTC. Translation: CAISERGKTYNEQFF.

A single count supports this clone. The V and J genes are TRBV6-5 and TRBJ1-1; tentatively, D is TRBD1 (5 bases). Between the trimmed V and J ends, which lost 7 bases and 8 bases, there was a span of 20 bases. Germline CDR1 reads MNHEY; CDR2 reads SVGAGI. There are 14 residues in the CDR3. The CDR3 DNA reads TGTGCCAGCACGATATCTGACAGTCAAACGGAAGCTTTCTTT. Its translation: CASTISDSQTEAFF.